The source of this T cell receptor (beta chain) is a study of blood T cells in healthy people across ages. This clonotype appeared a few times. What it recognizes is unknown. Alongside a J-beta primer mix, a sample-barcoded 5' primer served in a second PCR lasting about 7 to 11 cycles. TCRdb fed the 5' RACE reads into MiXCR, producing one record per CDR3 protein. This sample yields under 1,100,000 distinct CDR3 sequences, of which 25% are seen a single time; about 0.69% belongs to the top ten. V lost 2 bases and J 1 base, leaving 7 bases between the germline ends. The CDR3 length is 14 residues. CDR1 is KGHDR and CDR2 is SFDVKD in the germline V gene. General study findings and limits: Those diversity estimates obtained from one million T cells were thought to be underestimates.

These data were likewise used in another study, on T cells of mothers and their children. From that study: Reverse transcription into cDNA received all extracted RNA, at roughly 1.6 ug per 15 ul.

This sequence was found in a girl aged 2 to 10 in good health. The V gene is TRBV24-1, the J gene TRBJ2-5, with D hard to call. The sample comprised blood. Here the CDR3 DNA reads TGTGCCACCAGTGATTGGAACAGCCAAGAGACCCAGTACTTC. Translated: CATSDWNSQETQYF.